Presented here are 21 T cell receptor beta chains from one specimen sequenced in a study of cytomegalovirus exposure and HLA in healthy donors. Both 60 Vbeta primers and 13 Jbeta primers went into the PCR. Generated by immunoSEQ multiplex PCR, the TCRdb table keeps only in-frame clones and is missing some. The sample shows over 45,000 clones, about 80% of them seen only once. The sample consisted of PBMCs. The receptors shown here come from a man aged 25-40 years in good health and CMV-seronegative.

The chain employs TRBV29-1 and TRBJ1-1; TRBD1 might be the D (6 bases). This CDR3 region has 14 residues. Per germline, CDR1 SQVTM and CDR2 ANQGSEA. Trimming took 6 bases from V and 5 from J, leaving 19 bases between them. CDR3 amino acids: CSVPGGGGSTEAFF. In DNA, the CDR3 is TGCAGCGTCCCCGGGGGGGGCGGGAGTACTGAAGCTTTCTTT.

This clone was recorded only once. The chain links TRBV27 to TRBJ2-1; TRBD2 agrees at 11 bases. The germline gives CDR1 MNHEY, CDR2 SMNVEV (reference sequence). This CDR3 is 16 amino acids long. J gave up 1 base and V 4 bases, and 3 bases lay outside the gene matches. The DNA for the CDR3 is TGTGCCAGCAGTTCCATAGCGGGAGGGTCCTACAATGAGCAGTTCTTC. It specifies CASSSIAGGSYNEQFF.

V is TRBV4-2 and J is TRBJ2-1; TRBD2 is a possible D gene (5 bases). CDR3 size: 15 residues. V was cut by 1 base and J by 5 bases, with 12 bases left in between. Germline assignment: CDR1 LGHNA and CDR2 YNFKEQ. This CDR3 is CASSQGGLVNNEQFF. In DNA, the CDR3 is TGTGCCAGCAGCCAAGGCGGGTTAGTCAACAATGAGCAGTTCTTC.

The genes are TRBV5-1 and TRBJ2-5, with a tentative D call TRBD2 (6 bases). The germline V and J ends were trimmed by 0 bases and 5 bases, with 14 bases remaining between them. This CDR3 comprises 15 residues. In germline, CDR1 is SGHRS, CDR2 YFSETQ. CDR3 sequence (DNA): TGCGCCAGCAGCTTGGCTTCGACTAGACGGGAGACCCAGTACTTC. It specifies CASSLASTRRETQYF. The full variable domain, in which reference TRBV5-1 and TRBJ2-5 provide the parts outside the CDR3, is KAGVTQTPRYLIKTRGQQVTLSCSPISGHRSVSWYQQTPGQGLQFLFEYFSETQRNKGNFPGRFSGRQFSNSRSEMNVSTLELGDSALYLCASSLASTRRETQYFGPGTRLLVL.

The chain is built from TRBV7-3 and TRBJ2-5, with 9 bases fitting TRBD1. Trimming took 7 bases from V and 5 from J; bases not matched to a gene: 11. CDR1 and CDR2 (germline): SGHTA, FQGTGA. The CDR3 consists of 15 residues. DNA for the CDR3: TGTGCCAGCACTCCCAGTAGGGACAGGGATGAGACCCAGTACTTC. Residues: CASTPSRDRDETQYF.

The J gene is TRBJ1-1, the V gene TRBV7-8, with D perhaps TRBD1 (5 bases). V lost 1 base and J 3 bases, leaving 18 bases between the germline ends. Germline V gene sequence: CDR1 SGHVS, CDR2 FQNEAQ. This CDR3 has 17 residues. The CDR3 spells CASSLGSPGTRDTEAFF. The CDR3 region has the DNA TGTGCCAGCAGCTTAGGGAGCCCCGGGACTCGGGACACTGAAGCTTTCTTT. The variable domain in full, completed from reference TRBV7-8 and TRBJ1-1, reads GAGVSQSPRYKVAKRGQDVALRCDPISGHVSLFWYQQALGQGPEFLTYFQNEAQLDKSGLPSDRFFAERPEGSVSTLKIQRTQQEDSAVYLCASSLGSPGTRDTEAFFGQGTRLTVV.

This chain uses TRBV19 with TRBJ2-7, with D hard to call. Germline-derived CDR1 and CDR2 are LNHDA and SQIVND (reference sequence). The V and J ends lost 5 bases and 2 bases respectively, with 19 bases between them. The CDR3 is 16 amino acids. CDR3 protein: CASSPPPGRRTYEQYF. In DNA form, the CDR3 reads TGTGCCAGTAGTCCTCCCCCGGGTCGACGAACCTACGAGCAGTACTTC.

This clone was counted a few times. The V and J genes are TRBV6-1 and TRBJ1-1, with D unresolved. Germline values: CDR1 MNHNS, CDR2 SASEGT. V lost 2 bases to trimming and J lost 0 bases, with 4 bases between them. The CDR3 covers 13 residues. CDR3: CASSERLNTEAFF. The CDR3 DNA reads as TGTGCCAGCAGTGAACGGTTGAACACTGAAGCTTTCTTT.

This clone was detected only a few times. The V call is TRBV7-9, the J call TRBJ2-1; TRBD2 agrees at 7 bases. The CDR3 is 13 amino acids. V lost 1 base to trimming and J lost 9 bases; unmatched junction nucleotides: 3. The germline V gene has CDR1 SEHNR and CDR2 FQNEAQ (reference sequence). The CDR3 loop reads CASSLGGGIEQFF. As DNA, the CDR3 is TGTGCCAGCAGCTTAGGGGGAGGGATTGAGCAGTTCTTC. The full variable domain, in which reference TRBV7-9 and TRBJ2-1 provide the parts outside the CDR3, is DTGVSQNPRHKITKRGQNVTFRCDPISEHNRLYWYRQTLGQGPEFLTYFQNEAQLEKSRLLSDRFSAERPKGSFSTLEIQRTEQGDSAMYLCASSLGGGIEQFFGPGTRLTVL.

V gene TRBV19 combines with J gene TRBJ2-7, with TRBD1 matching over 8 bases. Germline V gene sequence: CDR1 LNHDA, CDR2 SQIVND (reference sequence). Unmatched junction bases numbered 3, after V lost 3 bases and J lost 2 bases. The CDR3 is 14 amino acids. The CDR3 nucleotides read TGTGCCAGTAGTATGACAGGGGCCACCTACGAGCAGTACTTC. Encoded protein: CASSMTGATYEQYF.

This chain connects TRBV10-3 to TRBJ2-2, with TRBD2 matching 14 bases. Looked up from germline, CDR1 is ENHRY and CDR2 is SYGVKD. The CDR3 covers 18 residues. Losses at the gene ends were 4 bases for V and 5 bases for J; bases not matched to a gene: 9. CDR3 DNA: TGTGCCATCAGTGCGACTAGCGGGGGGGCTCAGAGTACCGGGGAGCTGTTTTTT. This codes for CAISATSGGAQSTGELFF.

The chain joins TRBV10-3 to TRBJ2-2, with TRBD1 as a possible D gene (6 bases). The germline CDR1 and CDR2 sequences are ENHRY and SYGVKD. This CDR3 contains 15 residues. The ends were cut back, 2 bases at V and 3 bases at J, with 10 bases in the middle. The CDR3 is CAISEAGVDTGELFF. CDR3 nucleotides: TGTGCCATCAGTGAGGCAGGGGTGGACACCGGGGAGCTGTTTTTT.

This chain links TRBV9 with TRBJ1-2, with D possibly TRBD1 on 5 matching bases. V was clipped by 0 bases and J by 3 bases, with 12 bases between them. This CDR3 comprises 15 residues. Per the germline V gene, CDR1 is SGDLS and CDR2 is YYNGEE. The CDR3 spells CASSVGSRVDYGYTF. CDR3 in DNA: TGTGCCAGCAGCGTAGGGTCCAGGGTGGACTATGGCTACACCTTC.

This clone was seen only once. This chain links TRBV6-6 with TRBJ2-1, with D possibly TRBD1 on 6 matching bases. Germline assignment: CDR1 MNHNY and CDR2 SVGAGI (reference sequence). Trimming left V 4 bases short and J 4 bases short, with 14 bases between. This CDR3 has 15 amino acids. Here the CDR3 DNA reads TGTGCCAGCAGTTTAGCAGGGGTGATTTACAATGAGCAGTTCTTC. It translates to CASSLAGVIYNEQFF.

This clone came up once. The rearrangement joins TRBV5-1 to TRBJ2-5; D unresolved. Germline V CDR1 and CDR2: SGHRS, YFSETQ. The CDR3 is made up of 14 amino acids. V shed 0 bases and J shed 4 bases, with 10 bases lying between them. The CDR3 sequence: CASSLAGPGETQYF. The CDR3 DNA is TGCGCCAGCAGCTTGGCCGGCCCGGGAGAGACCCAGTACTTC.

This clone appeared a single time. V gene TRBV19 combines with J gene TRBJ2-2, with TRBD1 identical over 7 bases. Unmatched junction bases numbered 4, after V lost 4 bases and J lost 8 bases. Germline V lookup: CDR1 LNHDA, CDR2 SQIVND (reference sequence). CDR3 size: 13 residues. The CDR3 is CASSRQGRGELFF. The CDR3 DNA follows: TGTGCCAGTAGTAGACAGGGCCGGGGGGAGCTGTTTTTT.

This clone was seen just once. The junction departs from the called germline gene at one end, perhaps through a read error. The CDR3 nucleotides read TGTGCTAGCAGCTTAGGGGGGGGGACTGGGTACAATGAGCAGTTCTTC. Translating gives CASSLGGGTGYNEQFF. This chain uses TRBV7-7 with TRBJ2-1; maybe TRBD2 (7 bases). Germline V gene data show CDR1 as SSHAT and CDR2 as FNYEAQ (reference sequence). This CDR3 has 16 residues.

This chain uses TRBV6-5 with TRBJ1-1; no reliable D call. This CDR3 is built from 16 residues. Germline CDR1 reads MNHEY; CDR2 reads SVGAGI. Trimming stripped 0 bases from V and 1 base from J, with 12 bases between. This CDR3 reads CASSYSRRMRNTEAFF. CDR3 DNA: TGTGCCAGCAGTTACTCGAGGAGAATGAGGAACACTGAAGCTTTCTTT.

This clone has just a few counts. V usage is TRBV6-1 and J usage is TRBJ2-7; D call uncertain. The CDR3 has 13 amino acids. The V end lost 6 bases, the J end lost 4 bases, and 13 bases lay between the germline ends. Germline V gene sequence: CDR1 MNHNS, CDR2 SASEGT. This CDR3 reads CASSPLDGYEQYF. CDR3 DNA sequence: TGTGCCAGCAGCCCCCTTGACGGGTACGAGCAGTACTTC.

The V and J genes are TRBV7-3 and TRBJ2-1; D unclear. CDR3 length: 15 amino acids. Germline-derived CDR1 and CDR2 are SGHTA and FQGTGA. V was shortened by 1 base and J by 0 bases, with 7 bases between the two germline ends. This chain's CDR3 is CASSLKQSSYNEQFF. In DNA, the CDR3 is TGTGCCAGCAGCTTAAAACAGAGCTCCTACAATGAGCAGTTCTTC.

The chain employs TRBV6-5 and TRBJ1-2; 7 nucleotides line up with TRBD1. The CDR3 is 15 amino acids. From germline, CDR1 is MNHEY and CDR2 SVGAGI. V dropped 6 bases and J dropped 4; count of bases not matched to a gene: 11. DNA for the CDR3: TGTGCCAGCAGCCGGACCCCGGGACAGATCTATGGCTACACCTTC. Its protein is CASSRTPGQIYGYTF.